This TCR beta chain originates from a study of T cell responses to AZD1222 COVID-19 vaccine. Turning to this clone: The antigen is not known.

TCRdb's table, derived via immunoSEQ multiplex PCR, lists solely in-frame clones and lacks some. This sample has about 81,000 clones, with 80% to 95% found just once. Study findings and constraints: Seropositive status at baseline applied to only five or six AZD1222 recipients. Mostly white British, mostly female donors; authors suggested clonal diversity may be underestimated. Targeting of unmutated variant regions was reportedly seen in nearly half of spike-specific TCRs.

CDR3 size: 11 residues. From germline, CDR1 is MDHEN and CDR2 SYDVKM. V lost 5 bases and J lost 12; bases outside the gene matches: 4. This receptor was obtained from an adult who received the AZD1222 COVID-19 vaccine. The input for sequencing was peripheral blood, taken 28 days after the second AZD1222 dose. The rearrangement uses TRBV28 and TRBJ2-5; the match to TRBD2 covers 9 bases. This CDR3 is CASSRLAEKYF. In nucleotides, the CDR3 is TGTGCCAGCAGTCGACTAGCGGAAAAGTACTTC.